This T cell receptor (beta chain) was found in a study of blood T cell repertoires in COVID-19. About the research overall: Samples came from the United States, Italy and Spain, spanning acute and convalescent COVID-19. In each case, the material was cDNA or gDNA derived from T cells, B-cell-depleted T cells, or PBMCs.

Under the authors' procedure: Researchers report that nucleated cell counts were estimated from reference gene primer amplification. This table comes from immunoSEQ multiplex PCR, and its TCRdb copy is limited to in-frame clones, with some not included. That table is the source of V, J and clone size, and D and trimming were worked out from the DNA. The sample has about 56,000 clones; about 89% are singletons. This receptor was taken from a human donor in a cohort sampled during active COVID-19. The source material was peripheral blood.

CDR3 amino acids: CASSYRGQISGNTIYF. Written as DNA, the CDR3 is TGTGCCAGCAGTTACCGGGGACAAATCTCTGGAAACACCATATATTTT. The J gene is TRBJ1-3, the V gene TRBV6-5; tentatively, D is TRBD1 (6 bases). The germline V gene has CDR1 MNHEY and CDR2 SVGAGI. The CDR3 spans 16 residues. Trimming took 2 bases from V and 0 from J, leaving 11 bases between them.